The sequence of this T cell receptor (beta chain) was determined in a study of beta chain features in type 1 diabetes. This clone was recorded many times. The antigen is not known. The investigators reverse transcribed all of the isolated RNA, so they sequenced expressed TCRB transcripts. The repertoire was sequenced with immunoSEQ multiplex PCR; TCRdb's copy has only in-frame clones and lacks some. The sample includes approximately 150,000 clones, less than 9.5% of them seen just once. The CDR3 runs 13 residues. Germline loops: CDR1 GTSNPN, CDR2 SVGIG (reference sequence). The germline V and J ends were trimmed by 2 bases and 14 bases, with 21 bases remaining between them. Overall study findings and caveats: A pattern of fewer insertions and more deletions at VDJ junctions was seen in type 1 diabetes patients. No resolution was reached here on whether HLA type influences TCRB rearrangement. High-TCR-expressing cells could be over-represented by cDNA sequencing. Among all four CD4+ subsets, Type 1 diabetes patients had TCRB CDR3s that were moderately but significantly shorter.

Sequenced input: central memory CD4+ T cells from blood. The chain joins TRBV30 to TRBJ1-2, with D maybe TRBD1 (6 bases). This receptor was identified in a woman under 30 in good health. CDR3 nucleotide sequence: TGTGCCTGGAGTCTAGAGAGACAGGCCCAAGATACCTTC. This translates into CAWSLERQAQDTF.